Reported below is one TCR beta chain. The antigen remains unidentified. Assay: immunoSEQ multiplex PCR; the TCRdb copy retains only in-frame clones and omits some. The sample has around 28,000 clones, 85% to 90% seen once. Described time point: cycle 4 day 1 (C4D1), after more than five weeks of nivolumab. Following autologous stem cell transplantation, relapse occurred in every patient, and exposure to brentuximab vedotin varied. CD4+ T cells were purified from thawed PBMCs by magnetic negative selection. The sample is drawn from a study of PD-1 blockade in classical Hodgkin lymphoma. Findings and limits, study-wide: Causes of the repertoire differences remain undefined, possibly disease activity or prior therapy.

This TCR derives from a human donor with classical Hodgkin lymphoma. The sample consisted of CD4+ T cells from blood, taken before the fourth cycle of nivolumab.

CDR3 residues: CASSPRDRGNEQFF. The CDR3 nucleotides are TGTGCCAGCTCACCGCGGGACAGGGGAAATGAGCAGTTCTTC. The chain employs TRBV18 and TRBJ2-1; 10 nucleotides align to TRBD1. This CDR3 contains 14 residues. CDR1 and CDR2 (germline): KGHSH, LQKENI. V was pared by 3 bases and J by 7 bases, with 3 bases of the junction left unmatched.